The 19 T cell receptor beta chains reported below all come from one sample, sequenced in a study of shared clonotypes between healthy human individuals. Clones were read by immunoSEQ multiplex PCR, and TCRdb kept only the in-frame ones, dropping some. The table records about 2.4 million clones, approximately 93% of them present only once. Sequences were obtained from naive CD4+ T cells from PBMCs. Subset reported: CD45RA+ positively selected. The receptors were gathered from a man younger than 30 in good health. Some clones in this sample may be carry-over from other donors' samples.

The chain uses TRBV29-1 and TRBJ2-5; D unresolved. V lost 7 bases to trimming and J lost 0 bases, with 12 bases between them. In germline, CDR1 is SQVTM, CDR2 ANQGSEA. The CDR3 contains 13 residues. CDR3 residues: CSADPSYQETQYF. The CDR3 coding sequence is TGCAGCGCCGACCCCTCGTACCAAGAGACCCAGTACTTC.

For this clone: Other DNA sequences in this sample translate to the same CDR3. The gene calls are TRBV18 and TRBJ1-3; a weak D match, TRBD1 (5 bases). The CDR3 runs 16 residues. Looked up from germline, CDR1 is KGHSH and CDR2 is LQKENI. Trimming took off 0 bases at V and 0 bases at J, with 9 bases between the two ends. The CDR3, as DNA: TGTGCCAGCTCACCACCGCGTGGGGGCTCTGGAAACACCATATATTTT. Translating gives CASSPPRGGSGNTIYF.

The chain joins TRBV7-9 to TRBJ1-6; D uncertain. The ends were cut back, 5 bases at V and 15 bases at J, with 14 bases in the middle. The CDR3 has 12 amino acids. Germline V CDR1 and CDR2: SEHNR, FQNEAQ (reference sequence). The chain's CDR3 is CASSPPRTSLHF. The CDR3 bases are TGTGCCAGCAGCCCGCCCCGGACGAGCCTCCACTTT.

V is TRBV9 and J is TRBJ2-3; TRBD1 aligns across 9 bases. This CDR3 has 14 amino acids. Germline V gives CDR1 SGDLS, CDR2 YYNGEE. V lost 4 bases and J lost 5; bases outside the gene matches: 5. The CDR3 loop reads CASSSRQGGDTQYF. DNA of the CDR3: TGTGCCAGCAGCTCACGACAGGGGGGAGATACGCAGTATTTT.

In this sample, this clone turned up a few times. The same CDR3 can be traced to other DNA sequences in this sample. V usage is TRBV6-5 and J usage is TRBJ1-1, with a tentative D call TRBD1 (5 bases). The CDR3 sequence is 12 residues long. Trimming cost V 6 bases and J 1 base, with 6 bases left between them. Germline lookup yields CDR1 MNHEY and CDR2 SVGAGI. CDR3 protein: CASRGTNTEAFF. The CDR3 nucleotides are TGTGCCAGCAGGGGGACGAACACTGAAGCTTTCTTT.

The chain carries TRBV28 and TRBJ1-2; 8 bases fit TRBD1. The germline CDR1 and CDR2 sequences are MDHEN and SYDVKM. The CDR3 has 13 amino acids. The V gene end was trimmed by 6 bases and the J gene end by 7 bases; junction bases not matched to a gene: 7. CDR3 protein: CASSPDRERGYTF. The CDR3 DNA reads as TGTGCCAGCAGCCCGGACAGGGAGCGTGGCTACACCTTC.

The chain has TRBV7-8 and TRBJ2-7; D possibly uses TRBD1 or TRBD2 (5 bases each). V was cut by 5 bases and J by 0 bases, with 20 bases left in between. This CDR3 is 17 amino acids long. Germline loops: CDR1 SGHVS, CDR2 FQNEAQ. CDR3 sequence: CASSTRSGQTSSYEQYF. In DNA form, the CDR3 reads TGTGCCAGCAGCACGAGGTCGGGGCAGACGAGCTCCTACGAGCAGTACTTC.

This clone is a singleton in its sample. The chain employs TRBV15 and TRBJ2-2; D is perhaps TRBD1 (5 bases). CDR1 is LNHNV and CDR2 is YYDKDF in the germline V gene (reference sequence). V shed 0 bases and J shed 7 bases, with 15 bases lying between them. This CDR3 region has 16 residues. This CDR3 reads CATSRDAGFRSGELFF. DNA for the CDR3: TGTGCCACCAGCAGAGATGCAGGGTTTCGGAGCGGGGAGCTGTTTTTT.

The chain recombines TRBV7-9 with TRBJ2-3; 9 bases match TRBD2. This CDR3 has 14 residues. Germline CDR1 is SEHNR and CDR2 is FQNEAQ (reference sequence). V trimming: 4 bases; J trimming: 4 bases; junction bases outside the gene matches: 3. Here the CDR3 DNA reads TGTGCCAGCAGCTATAGCGGGAGTCCAGATACGCAGTATTTT. Residues: CASSYSGSPDTQYF.

The chain is built from TRBV6-5 and TRBJ2-6, with D tentatively TRBD1 or TRBD2 (5 bases each). The CDR3 contains 15 residues. CDR1 MNHEY and CDR2 SVGAGI come from the germline V gene. Trimming took 6 bases from V and 4 from J, leaving 13 bases between them. CDR3 protein: CASRPPGTGANVLTF. The CDR3 DNA is TGTGCCAGCAGACCCCCCGGGACCGGGGCCAACGTCCTGACTTTC.

The table lists this clone with a few counts. V gene TRBV30 combines with J gene TRBJ2-4; no clear D gene. Trimming removed 0 bases from V and 8 bases from J, with 11 bases in between. Germline V CDR1 and CDR2: GTSNPN, SVGIG (reference sequence). The CDR3 covers 13 residues. The CDR3 is CAWSVKGTDIQYF. CDR3 bases: TGTGCCTGGAGTGTAAAGGGAACAGACATTCAGTACTTC.

This clone appeared a single time. CDR3 coding DNA: TGTGCCAGCAGCGTAGCCCAAAGGGATGTGTACCAAGAGACCCAGTACTTC. Its translation: CASSVAQRDVYQETQYF. The V and J genes are TRBV9 and TRBJ2-5; the D is unclear. With 0 bases removed from V and 0 bases from J, the gap between germline ends came to 15 bases. The CDR3 has 17 amino acids. Per germline, CDR1 SGDLS and CDR2 YYNGEE.

The V gene is TRBV5-1, the J gene TRBJ2-7; D perhaps matches TRBD2 (5 bases). V was cut by 4 bases and J by 4 bases, with 21 bases left in between. CDR1 and CDR2 (germline): SGHRS, YFSETQ. The CDR3 extends over 16 amino acids. The CDR3 is CASSPGLSGSLYEQYF. The CDR3 DNA is TGCGCCAGCAGCCCTGGACTTAGTGGGAGCCTTTACGAGCAGTACTTC.

The chain has TRBV4-1 and TRBJ1-2, with 8 bases fitting TRBD1. Trimming removed 3 bases from V and 4 bases from J; junction bases left unmatched: 13. Germline lookup yields CDR1 MGHRA and CDR2 YSYEKL. The CDR3 covers 17 residues. The CDR3 nucleotides are TGCGCCAGCAGCCAGCTACCTAGACAGGGGCCCTTCTATGGCTACACCTTC. Translation: CASSQLPRQGPFYGYTF.

The chain has TRBV5-1 and TRBJ2-4; TRBD2 aligns across 9 bases. CDR1 SGHRS and CDR2 YFSETQ come from the germline V gene. V shed 3 bases, J shed 2 bases, and the junction held 9 bases outside the gene matches. This CDR3 comprises 17 residues. The CDR3 sequence is CASSSGGLAGTKNIQYF. The CDR3 DNA is TGCGCCAGCAGCTCCGGAGGGCTAGCGGGGACCAAAAACATTCAGTACTTC.

This clone was detected a few times. The V and J genes are TRBV2 and TRBJ1-4, with D tentatively TRBD1 (6 bases). This CDR3 region has 14 residues. Germline V gene lookup returns CDR1 SNHLY and CDR2 FYNNEI. V lost 10 bases and J lost 7, with 19 bases in between. The CDR3: CATQQRGLGEKLFF. CDR3 coding DNA: TGTGCCACACAACAACGGGGGCTCGGTGAAAAACTGTTTTTT.

CDR3 DNA: TGTGCCAGCAGTTTATGGTCAGCTCGGGCGGGGGAGACCCAGTACTTC. Translated, it gives CASSLWSARAGETQYF. This rearrangement joins TRBV28 to TRBJ2-5; D might be TRBD2 (6 bases). CDR1 is MDHEN, CDR2 SYDVKM, per germline. This CDR3 contains 16 residues. V was shortened by 0 bases and J by 5 bases, with 16 bases between the two germline ends. The full variable domain, in which reference TRBV28 and TRBJ2-5 provide the parts outside the CDR3, is DVKVTQSSRYLVKRTGEKVFLECVQDMDHENMFWYRQDPGLGLRLIYFSYDVKMKEKGDIPEGYSVSREKKERFSLILESASTNQTSMYLCASSLWSARAGETQYFGPGTRLLVL.

The chain carries TRBV29-1 and TRBJ1-1; possible D gene TRBD1, 5 bases. The CDR3 has 15 amino acids. CDR1 and CDR2 from the germline V gene are SQVTM and ANQGSEA. Trimming cost V 8 bases and J 1 base, with 20 bases left between them. CDR3 loop: CSPPGRGLKNTEAFF. The CDR3 region has the DNA TGCAGCCCGCCCGGTAGGGGACTCAAGAACACTGAAGCTTTCTTT.

The rearrangement joins TRBV28 to TRBJ2-5; D unresolved. V lost 8 bases and J lost 1, with 17 bases in between. The CDR3 spans 15 residues. Germline V gives CDR1 MDHEN, CDR2 SYDVKM. CDR3 nucleotide sequence: TGTGCCAGCGCCCCTAGAAGCAGCCTCCAAGAGACCCAGTACTTC. It yields the protein CASAPRSSLQETQYF.